This TCR beta chain was sequenced for a study of cytomegalovirus exposure and HLA in healthy donors. CDR1 and CDR2 (germline): SGHTA, FQGTGA. The CDR3 runs to 17 residues. The trim removed 2 bases at V and 4 bases at J, leaving 8 bases unmatched. Primers: 60 Vbeta forward and 13 Jbeta reverse. Method: immunoSEQ multiplex PCR; TCRdb's copy keeps in-frame clones and lacks some. The table records 200,000 to 250,000 clones, over 60% of them present only once. The V call is TRBV7-3, the J call TRBJ2-1; 10 nucleotides agree with TRBD2. This TCR derives from a man younger than 35 in good health and CMV-seronegative. The specimen sequenced was PBMCs. The DNA for the CDR3 is TGTGCCAGCAGCTTATCGGGGAGAGCGGGAGGGTACAATGAGCAGTTCTTC. The encoded protein is CASSLSGRAGGYNEQFF.